These 3 T cell receptor beta chains share one sample of origin, sequenced in a study of T cell repertoires in cytomegalovirus infection. TCRdb itself ran the reads through MiXCR, one entry per CDR3 protein. This table holds approximately 350,000 distinct CDR3 sequences, about 35% found once. These receptors have no identified antigens. This specimen consisted of cultured PBMCs, obtained from culture after CMV antigen stimulation. The receptors come from a human donor in good health (CMV status not recorded). Some clones in this sample may be carry-over from other donors' samples.

This clonotype has a handful of counts. The chain employs TRBV7-2 and TRBJ2-7; unclear D gene. This CDR3 is built from 12 residues. V was trimmed by 2 bases and J by 7 bases, leaving 9 bases between them. The germline V gene encodes CDR1 SGHTA and CDR2 FQGNSA. CDR3: CASSLLAGEQYF. CDR3 DNA sequence: TGTGCCAGCAGCTTACTTGCTGGGGAGCAGTACTTC.

This clonotype has a count of ten or more. This chain links TRBV7-2 with TRBJ2-5, with D tentatively TRBD2 (5 bases). Germline V gene lookup returns CDR1 SGHTA and CDR2 FQGNSA. The CDR3 has 15 amino acids. Trimming shortened V by 3 bases and J by 5 bases, and 16 bases separated the two germline ends. The CDR3 loop reads CASSFKRGAAETQYF. In DNA form, the CDR3 reads TGTGCCAGCAGCTTTAAACGGGGTGCGGCGGAGACCCAGTACTTC. Filled out from reference TRBV7-2 and TRBJ2-5, the complete variable domain reads GAGVSQSPSNKVTEKGKDVELRCDPISGHTALYWYRQSLGQGLEFLIYFQGNSAPDKSGLPSDRFSAERTGGSVSTLTIQRTQQEDSAVYLCASSFKRGAAETQYFGPGTRLLVL.

This clonotype was recorded many times. The chain joins TRBV7-2 to TRBJ2-7; TRBD2 matches at 7 bases. This CDR3 is built from 13 residues. The germline V gene encodes CDR1 SGHTA and CDR2 FQGNSA. V was pared by 4 bases and J by 1 base, with 1 base of the junction left unmatched. CDR3 region: CASSWGGSYEQYF. In DNA, the CDR3 is TGTGCCAGCAGCTGGGGGGGGTCCTACGAGCAGTACTTC. Filled out from reference TRBV7-2 and TRBJ2-7, the complete variable domain reads GAGVSQSPSNKVTEKGKDVELRCDPISGHTALYWYRQSLGQGLEFLIYFQGNSAPDKSGLPSDRFSAERTGGSVSTLTIQRTQQEDSAVYLCASSWGGSYEQYFGPGTRLTVT.